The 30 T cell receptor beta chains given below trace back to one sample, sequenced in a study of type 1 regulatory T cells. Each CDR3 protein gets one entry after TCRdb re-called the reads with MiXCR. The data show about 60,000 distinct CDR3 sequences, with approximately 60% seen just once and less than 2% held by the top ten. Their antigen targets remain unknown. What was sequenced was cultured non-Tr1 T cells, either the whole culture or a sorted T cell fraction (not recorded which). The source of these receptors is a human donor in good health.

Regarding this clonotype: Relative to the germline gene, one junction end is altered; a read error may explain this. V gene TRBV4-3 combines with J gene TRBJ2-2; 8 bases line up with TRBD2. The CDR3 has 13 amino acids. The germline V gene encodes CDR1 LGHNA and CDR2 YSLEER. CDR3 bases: TGCGCCAGCAGCTCGCGGGGGGCCGGGGGGCTGTTTTTT. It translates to CASSSRGAGGLFF.

The CDR3 DNA is TGTGCCTGGAGTGTACCGGACAGGGGTGGCGGTACATCTGGAAACACCATATATTTT. Translating it yields CAWSVPDRGGGTSGNTIYF. The chain uses TRBV30 and TRBJ1-3; 9 bases fit TRBD1. The length of the CDR3 is 19 residues. V shed 0 bases and J 1 base; nucleotides not matched to a gene: 13. Germline lookup yields CDR1 GTSNPN and CDR2 SVGIG (reference sequence).

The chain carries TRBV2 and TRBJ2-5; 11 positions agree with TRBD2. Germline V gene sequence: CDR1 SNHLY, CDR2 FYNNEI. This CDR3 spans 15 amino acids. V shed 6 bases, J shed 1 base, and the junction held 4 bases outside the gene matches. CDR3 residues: CASSVAGGRQETQYF. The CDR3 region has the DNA TGTGCCAGCAGCGTAGCGGGAGGGCGCCAAGAGACCCAGTACTTC.

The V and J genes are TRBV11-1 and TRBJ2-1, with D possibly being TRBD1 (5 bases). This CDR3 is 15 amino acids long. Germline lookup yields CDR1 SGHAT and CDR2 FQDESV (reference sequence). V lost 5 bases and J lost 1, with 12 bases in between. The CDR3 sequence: CASSGQGQSYNEQFF. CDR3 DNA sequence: TGTGCCAGCAGCGGTCAGGGTCAGTCCTACAATGAGCAGTTCTTC.

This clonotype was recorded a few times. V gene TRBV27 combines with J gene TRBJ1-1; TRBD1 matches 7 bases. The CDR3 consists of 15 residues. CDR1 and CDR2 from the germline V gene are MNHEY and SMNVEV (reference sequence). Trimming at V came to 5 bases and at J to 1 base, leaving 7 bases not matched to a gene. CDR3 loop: CASSPKTGWNTEAFF. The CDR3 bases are TGTGCCAGCAGTCCCAAGACAGGGTGGAACACTGAAGCTTTCTTT.

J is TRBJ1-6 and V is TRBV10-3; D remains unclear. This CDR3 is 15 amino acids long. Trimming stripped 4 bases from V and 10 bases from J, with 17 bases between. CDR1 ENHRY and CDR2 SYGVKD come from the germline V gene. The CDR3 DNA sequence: TGTGCCATCAGTGTCGAGGAGCCCCTCAGATCACCCCTCCACTTT. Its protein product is CAISVEEPLRSPLHF.

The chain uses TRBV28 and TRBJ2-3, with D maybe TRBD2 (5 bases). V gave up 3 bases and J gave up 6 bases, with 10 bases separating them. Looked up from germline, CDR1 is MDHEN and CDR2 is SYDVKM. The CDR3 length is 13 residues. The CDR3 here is CASSLGGLDTQYF. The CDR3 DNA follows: TGTGCCAGCAGTTTGGGCGGGCTTGATACGCAGTATTTT.

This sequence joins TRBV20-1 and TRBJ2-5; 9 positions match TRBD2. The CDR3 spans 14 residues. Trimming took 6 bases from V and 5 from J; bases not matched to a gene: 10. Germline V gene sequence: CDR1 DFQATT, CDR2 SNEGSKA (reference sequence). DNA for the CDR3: TGCAGTGCAAAGCCGGCGGGAGGGCGGGAGACCCAGTACTTC. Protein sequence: CSAKPAGGRETQYF.

CDR3 coding DNA: TGTGCCAGCAGCCTAGGGGCGGCGGGACGCACAGATACGCAGTATTTT. Protein sequence: CASSLGAAGRTDTQYF. The chain links TRBV5-4 to TRBJ2-3; TRBD2 might be the D (6 bases). The germline CDR1 and CDR2 sequences are SGHNT and YYREEE (reference sequence). This CDR3 is built from 16 residues. The V gene lost 4 bases and the J gene lost 1 base, with 16 bases spanning the gap.

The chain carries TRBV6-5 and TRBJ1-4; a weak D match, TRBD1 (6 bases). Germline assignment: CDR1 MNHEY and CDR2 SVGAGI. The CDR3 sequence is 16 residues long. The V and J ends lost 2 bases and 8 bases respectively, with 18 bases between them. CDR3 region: CASSYTSGRGSEKLFF. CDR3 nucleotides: TGTGCCAGCAGTTACACCTCGGGCAGGGGATCCGAAAAACTGTTTTTT.

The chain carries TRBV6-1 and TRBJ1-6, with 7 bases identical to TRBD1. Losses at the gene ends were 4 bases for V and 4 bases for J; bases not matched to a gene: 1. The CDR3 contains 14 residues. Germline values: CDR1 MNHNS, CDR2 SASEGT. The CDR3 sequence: CASSVGQYNSPLHF. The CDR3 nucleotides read TGTGCCAGCAGTGTGGGACAGTATAATTCACCCCTCCACTTT.

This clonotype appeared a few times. Here the CDR3 reads CSARVQRNYGYTF. The DNA of the CDR3 is TGCAGTGCTAGAGTACAACGGAACTATGGCTACACCTTC. J is TRBJ1-2 and V is TRBV20-1; D is unclear. V was shortened by 1 base and J by 2 bases, with 8 bases between the two germline ends. This CDR3 contains 13 residues. Germline CDR1 DFQATT, CDR2 SNEGSKA (reference sequence).

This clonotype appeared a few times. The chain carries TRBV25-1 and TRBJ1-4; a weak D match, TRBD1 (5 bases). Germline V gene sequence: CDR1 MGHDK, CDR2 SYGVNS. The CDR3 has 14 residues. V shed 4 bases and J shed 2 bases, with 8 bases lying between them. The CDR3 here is CASSARGTNEKLFF. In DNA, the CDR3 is TGTGCCAGCAGTGCGAGGGGCACTAATGAAAAACTGTTTTTT.

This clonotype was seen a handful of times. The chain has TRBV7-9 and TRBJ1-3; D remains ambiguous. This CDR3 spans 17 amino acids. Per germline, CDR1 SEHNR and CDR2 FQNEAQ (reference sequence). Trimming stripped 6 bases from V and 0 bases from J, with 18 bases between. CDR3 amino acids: CASRPLDGKISGNTIYF. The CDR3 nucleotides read TGTGCCAGCAGACCCCTCGACGGAAAAATCTCTGGAAACACCATATATTTT.

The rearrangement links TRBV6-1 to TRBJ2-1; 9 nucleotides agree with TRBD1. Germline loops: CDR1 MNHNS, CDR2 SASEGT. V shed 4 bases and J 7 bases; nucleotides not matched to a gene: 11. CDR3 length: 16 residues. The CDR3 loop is CASSGQQGAERNEQFF. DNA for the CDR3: TGTGCCAGCAGTGGACAACAGGGGGCTGAGAGGAATGAGCAGTTCTTC.

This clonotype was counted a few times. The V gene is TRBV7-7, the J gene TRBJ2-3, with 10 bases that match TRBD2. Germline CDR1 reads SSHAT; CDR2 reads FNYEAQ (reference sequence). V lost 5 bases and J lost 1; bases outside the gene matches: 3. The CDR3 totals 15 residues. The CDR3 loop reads CASSKGLAGTDTQYF. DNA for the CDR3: TGTGCCAGCAGCAAAGGACTAGCGGGCACAGATACGCAGTATTTT.

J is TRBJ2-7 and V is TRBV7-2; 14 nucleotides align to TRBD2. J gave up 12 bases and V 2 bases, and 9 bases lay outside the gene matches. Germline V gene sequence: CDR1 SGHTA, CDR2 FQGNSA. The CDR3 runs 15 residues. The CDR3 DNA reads TGTGCCAGCAGCTTAACCGGGACTAGCGGGAGAGGGTGGTACTTC. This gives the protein CASSLTGTSGRGWYF.

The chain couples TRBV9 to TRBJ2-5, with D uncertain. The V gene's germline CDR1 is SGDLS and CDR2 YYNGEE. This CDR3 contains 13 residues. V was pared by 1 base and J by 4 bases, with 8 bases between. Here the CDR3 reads CASSVMGSETQYF. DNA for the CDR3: TGTGCCAGCAGCGTAATGGGCTCAGAGACCCAGTACTTC.

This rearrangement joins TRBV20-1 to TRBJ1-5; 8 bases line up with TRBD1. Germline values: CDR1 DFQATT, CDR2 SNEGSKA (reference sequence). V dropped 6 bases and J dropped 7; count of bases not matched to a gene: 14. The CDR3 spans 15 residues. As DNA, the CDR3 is TGCAGTGCCACACGATTGGACAGGGAGTCCCAGCCCCAGCATTTT. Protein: CSATRLDRESQPQHF.

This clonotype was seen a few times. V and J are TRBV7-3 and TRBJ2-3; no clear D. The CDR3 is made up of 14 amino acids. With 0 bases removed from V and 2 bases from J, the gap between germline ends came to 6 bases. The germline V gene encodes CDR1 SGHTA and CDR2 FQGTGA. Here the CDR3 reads CASSLTAYTDTQYF. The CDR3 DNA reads TGTGCCAGCAGCTTAACAGCGTACACAGATACGCAGTATTTT.

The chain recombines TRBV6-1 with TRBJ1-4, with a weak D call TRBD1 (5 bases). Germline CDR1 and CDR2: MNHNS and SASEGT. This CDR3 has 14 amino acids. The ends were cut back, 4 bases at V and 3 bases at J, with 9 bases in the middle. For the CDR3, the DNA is TGTGCCAGCAGTGCAGGGTCGGCTAATGAAAAACTGTTTTTT. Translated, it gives CASSAGSANEKLFF.

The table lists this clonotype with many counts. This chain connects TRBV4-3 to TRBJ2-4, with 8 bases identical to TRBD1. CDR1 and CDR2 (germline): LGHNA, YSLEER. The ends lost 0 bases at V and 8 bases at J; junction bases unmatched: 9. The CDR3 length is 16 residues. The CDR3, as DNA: TGCGCCAGCAGCCAAGAGGCAGGGGGCGCGGGACACATTCAGTACTTC. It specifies CASSQEAGGAGHIQYF.

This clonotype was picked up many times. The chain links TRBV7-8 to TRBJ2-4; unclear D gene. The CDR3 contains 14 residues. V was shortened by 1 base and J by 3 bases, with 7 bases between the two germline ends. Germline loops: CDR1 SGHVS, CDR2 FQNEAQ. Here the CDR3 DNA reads TGTGCCAGCAGCTTAGAGCGAGTCAAAAACATTCAGTACTTC. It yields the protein CASSLERVKNIQYF. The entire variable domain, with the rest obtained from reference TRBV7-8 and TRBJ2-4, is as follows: GAGVSQSPRYKVAKRGQDVALRCDPISGHVSLFWYQQALGQGPEFLTYFQNEAQLDKSGLPSDRFFAERPEGSVSTLKIQRTQQEDSAVYLCASSLERVKNIQYFGAGTRLSVL.

CDR3 sequence (DNA): TGTGCCAGCAGCTTAGACCGGGGCGAGCAGTACTTC. It encodes CASSLDRGEQYF. This chain uses TRBV7-2 with TRBJ2-7; a weak D match, TRBD2 (5 bases). The CDR3 extends over 12 amino acids. V lost 1 base and J 6 bases, leaving 7 bases between the germline ends. Germline values: CDR1 SGHTA, CDR2 FQGNSA.

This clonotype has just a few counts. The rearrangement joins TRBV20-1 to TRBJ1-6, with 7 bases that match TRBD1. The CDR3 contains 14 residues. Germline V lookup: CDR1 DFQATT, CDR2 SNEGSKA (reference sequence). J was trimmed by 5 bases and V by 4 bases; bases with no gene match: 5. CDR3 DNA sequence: TGCAGTGCTACAGGGGGATCGGATAATTCACCCCTCCACTTT. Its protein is CSATGGSDNSPLHF.

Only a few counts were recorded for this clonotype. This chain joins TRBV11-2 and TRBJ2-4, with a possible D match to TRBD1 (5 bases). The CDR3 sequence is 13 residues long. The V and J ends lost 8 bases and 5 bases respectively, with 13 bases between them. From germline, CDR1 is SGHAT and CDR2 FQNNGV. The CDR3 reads CASASGAENIQYF. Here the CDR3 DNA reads TGTGCCAGCGCGAGTGGGGCAGAAAACATTCAGTACTTC. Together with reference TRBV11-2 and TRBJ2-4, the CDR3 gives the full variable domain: EAGVAQSPRYKIIEKRQSVAFWCNPISGHATLYWYQQILGQGPKLLIQFQNNGVVDDSQLPKDRFSAERLKGVDSTLKIQPAKLEDSAVYLCASASGAENIQYFGAGTRLSVL.

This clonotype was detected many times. The CDR3 spells CASSDDRGKSGNTIYF. CDR3 in DNA: TGTGCCAGCAGCGACGACAGGGGCAAATCTGGAAACACCATATATTTT. The rearrangement joins TRBV9 to TRBJ1-3, with 8 nucleotides matching TRBD1. Trimming removed 3 bases from V and 1 base from J; junction bases left unmatched: 6. The CDR3 sequence is 16 residues long. Per the germline V gene, CDR1 is SGDLS and CDR2 is YYNGEE.

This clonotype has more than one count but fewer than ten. Here the CDR3 DNA reads TGTGCCAGCAGCCCAGGGACAGTTAGAAATGAAAAACTGTTTTTT. Amino acid sequence: CASSPGTVRNEKLFF. The chain couples TRBV7-8 to TRBJ1-4, with 7 bases identical to TRBD1. CDR3 length: 15 residues. V was pared by 5 bases and J by 5 bases, with 8 bases of the junction left unmatched. The germline CDR1 and CDR2 sequences are SGHVS and FQNEAQ.

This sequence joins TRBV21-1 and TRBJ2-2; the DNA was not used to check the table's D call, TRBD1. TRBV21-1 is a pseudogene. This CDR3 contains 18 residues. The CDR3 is CASSKERGQGRDTGELFF. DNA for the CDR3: TGTGCCAGCAGCAAAGAGAGGGGACAGGGAAGGGACACCGGGGAGCTGTTTTTT.

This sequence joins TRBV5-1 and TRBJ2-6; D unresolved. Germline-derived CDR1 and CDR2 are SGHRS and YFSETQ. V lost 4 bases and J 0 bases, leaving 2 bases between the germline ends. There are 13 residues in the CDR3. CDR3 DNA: TGCGCCAGCAGCGTCTCTGGGGCCAACGTCCTGACTTTC. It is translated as CASSVSGANVLTF.